These T cell receptor beta chains were read from a single sample in a study of Ad26.COV2.S vaccination and SARS-CoV-2 variants. Here immunoSEQ multiplex PCR was the method, and the copy in TCRdb shows in-frame clones only, minus some. The sample shows about 220,000 clones, around 89% of them seen only once. The sample here was peripheral blood, taken in a trial of Ad26.COV2.S vaccine versus placebo. The receptors were gathered from a person between 18 and 60 years old who received the Ad26.COV2.S COVID-19 vaccine or a placebo. Each CDR3 is given with its conserved first and last residue. Each record gives: V gene, clone size, D gene, J gene, CDR3 DNA, CDR3 protein. A D gene is named only where the DNA matches it firmly. Part of the rows lack a size; the others show once, few, many or a class for expanded clones.

TRBV21-1	NA	NA	TRBJ1-5	TGTGCCAGCAGCAATTATCAAGGGGCCGCGAATCAATATAGCAATCAGCCCCAGCATTTT	CASSNYQGAANQYSNQPQHF
TRBV4-3	NA	NA	TRBJ2-3	TGCGCCAGCAGCTACGCAGATACGCAGTATTTT	CASSYADTQYF
TRBV7-9	NA	NA	TRBJ1-1	TGTGCCAGCAGGAGGACGTCTACTGAAGCTTTCTTT	CASRRTSTEAFF
TRBV7-9	NA	NA	TRBJ1-2	TGTGCCAGCAGCTTAGGGGGACGGGATGGCTACACCTTC	CASSLGGRDGYTF
TRBV29-1	NA	NA	TRBJ2-7	TGCAGCGTTGAAAGGACGGTGGGAGAGCAGTACTTC	CSVERTVGEQYF
TRBV29-1	once	NA	TRBJ2-2	TGCAGCGCGTCGGGTCGGGGGAGCGCGAACACCGGGGAGCTGTTTTTT	CSASGRGSANTGELFF
TRBV24-1	NA	NA	TRBJ1-5	TGTGCCACCAGTGATCAGACAGGAAGCCATCAGCCCCAGCATTTT	CATSDQTGSHQPQHF
TRBV5-1	NA	NA	TRBJ1-2	TGCGCCAGCAGCTTGGTACGGACGGGTGGCTACACCTTC	CASSLVRTGGYTF
TRBV28	NA	TRBD2	TRBJ2-2	TGTGCCAGCAGTTTAAACCCCGGGGTAGCGGGCGGGGAGCTGTTTTTT	CASSLNPGVAGGELFF
TRBV13	NA	NA	TRBJ2-7	TGTGCCAGCAGCCACGGGCCAGGCTACGAGCAGTACTTC	CASSHGPGYEQYF
TRBV7-9	NA	TRBD1	TRBJ2-1	TGTGCCAGCAGCTTGGGACAGTACAATGAGCAGTTCTTC	CASSLGQYNEQFF
TRBV4-1	once	TRBD2	TRBJ2-7	TGCGCCAGCAGCCAAGAAAGACTAGCGGGGGATAGCTCCTACGAGCAGTACTTC	CASSQERLAGDSSYEQYF
TRBV15	NA	NA	TRBJ1-2	TGTGCCACCAGCAGTACCGCCGGGGGCAGACTCTATGGCTACACCTTC	CATSSTAGGRLYGYTF
TRBV6-2/TRBV6-3	few	TRBD1	TRBJ1-1	TGTGCCAGCAGTTATCTGACAGGGGATACATACACTGAAGCTTTCTTT	CASSYLTGDTYTEAFF
TRBV28	NA	NA	TRBJ1-6	TGTGCCAGCAGTTTTCAGGGGCCGGGGTCCTATAATTCACCCCTCCACTTT	CASSFQGPGSYNSPLHF
TRBV5-1	NA	NA	TRBJ2-6	TGCGCCAGCAGCTTGGGACAGCCTGGGGCCAACGTCCTGACTTTC	CASSLGQPGANVLTF
TRBV28	NA	NA	TRBJ2-2	TGTGCCAGCAGTCCCCTAGGGCTAGTGGTGGATACCGGGGAGCTGTTTTTT	CASSPLGLVVDTGELFF
TRBV18	NA	NA	TRBJ2-5	TGTGCCAGCTCGCCGGGGCTGCAAGAGACCCAGTACTTC	CASSPGLQETQYF
TRBV6-2/TRBV6-3	NA	NA	TRBJ2-5	TGTGCCAGCAGTTACTCCCGGGAGACCCAGTACTTC	CASSYSRETQYF
TRBV7-9	NA	NA	TRBJ2-1	TGTGCCAGCAGCGAGGATAGGGGGGCTAGCGAAAGCTCCTACAATGAGCAGTTCTTC	CASSEDRGASESSYNEQFF
TRBV15	once	TRBD1	TRBJ1-3	TGTGCCACCAGCAAGCCTACAGGGGGGCGAAGAAACACCATATATTTT	CATSKPTGGRRNTIYF
TRBV27	NA	NA	TRBJ2-2	TGTGCCAGCCGGGGCCAAACACCCGGGGAGCTGTTTTTT	CASRGQTPGELFF
TRBV15	NA	NA	TRBJ2-7	TGTGCCACCAGCAGAGATCGCTACAGGGACGAGCAGTACTTC	CATSRDRYRDEQYF
TRBV6-6	NA	TRBD2	TRBJ2-2	TGTGCCAGCAGTTATCTAGCGGGGGGCCAAACCGGGGAGCTGTTTTTT	CASSYLAGGQTGELFF
TRBV7-3	NA	NA	TRBJ2-3	TGTGCCAGCAGCTTAGGCGCCCACCGCACAGATACGCAGTATTTT	CASSLGAHRTDTQYF
TRBV30	NA	NA	TRBJ1-5	TGTGCCTGGAGTGTACAGGCGGGTCAGCCCCAGCATTTT	CAWSVQAGQPQHF
TRBV25-1	few	NA	TRBJ2-3	TGTGCCAGCAGTGCTACTTGGGGACCCCGATTCACTACGCAGTATTTT	CASSATWGPRFTTQYF
TRBV27	many	NA	TRBJ1-5	TGTGCCAGCAGTTTCTGGGGGAGGAGCAATCAGCCCCAGCATTTT	CASSFWGRSNQPQHF
TRBV6-5	NA	NA	TRBJ1-1	TGTGCCAGCAGGACAGGGAACACTGAAGCTTTCTTT	CASRTGNTEAFF
TRBV7-6	NA	TRBD2	TRBJ2-5	TGTGCCAGCAGCTTAGGTGTAGCGGGGGGGACCCAGTACTTC	CASSLGVAGGTQYF
TRBV27	NA	TRBD2	TRBJ2-7	TGTGCCAGCAGTTTATGGGCGGGGGGGCTCCCTACCTACGAGCAGTACTTC	CASSLWAGGLPTYEQYF
TRBV28	NA	NA	TRBJ1-5	TGTGCCAGCAGTTTATCTGGTTATCGTCCCAAACGTCCGGGACCCCGGGGTCAGCCCCAGCATTTT	CASSLSGYRPKRPGPRGQPQHF
TRBV5-1	NA	TRBD2	TRBJ2-7	TGCGCCAGCAGCTTCGTAGCGGGAGAATCCCGAGCCTACGAGCAGTACTTC	CASSFVAGESRAYEQYF
TRBV24-1	NA	NA	TRBJ1-2	TGTGCCACCAGTGATCCACCGCGAAATAGTGGCTACACCTTC	CATSDPPRNSGYTF
TRBV14	once	NA	TRBJ2-5	TGTGCCAGTTCCCGCGGGGCACAAGAGACCCAGTACTTC	CASSRGAQETQYF
TRBV6-1	NA	NA	TRBJ2-7	TGTGCCAGCAGTGAACCAGGAGGGGACCCCTACGAGCAGTACTTC	CASSEPGGDPYEQYF
TRBV19	NA	TRBD1	TRBJ2-7	TGTGCCAGTAGTACGACAGGGATGGGTATTTCCGAGCAGTACTTC	CASSTTGMGISEQYF
TRBV11-2	NA	TRBD1	TRBJ2-5	TGTGCCAGCGACGGACAGGGCGGAGAGACCCAGTACTTC	CASDGQGGETQYF
TRBV24-1	NA	TRBD1	TRBJ1-2	TGTGCCACCAGCCACGGACAGGGGATCAATGGCTACACCTTC	CATSHGQGINGYTF
TRBV7-8	once	NA	TRBJ2-5	TGTGCCAGCAGCTTAGAATCGTTGGGGAAGACCCAGTACTTC	CASSLESLGKTQYF
TRBV3-1/TRBV3-2	NA	TRBD1	TRBJ1-1	TGTGCCAGCAGCCTTCCAGGGGGAAGTGGGGAAGCTTTCTTT	CASSLPGGSGEAFF
TRBV19	NA	NA	TRBJ1-2	TGTGCCAGTAGTGCCCCCAACCCGTCGTACTATGGCTACACCTTC	CASSAPNPSYYGYTF
TRBV2	few	TRBD1	TRBJ2-7	TGTGCCAGCAACGGACAGGGGGCGGGCGAGCAGTACTTC	CASNGQGAGEQYF
TRBV18	NA	NA	TRBJ2-4	TGTGCCAGCTCCACGCTACAGGTCTTAGCCAAAAACATTCAGTACTTC	CASSTLQVLAKNIQYF
TRBV11-3	NA	TRBD1	TRBJ2-1	TGTGCCAGCAGCGAAGGGACAGGGGGCCCCAATGAGCAGTTCTTC	CASSEGTGGPNEQFF
TRBV5-1	NA	NA	TRBJ2-7	TGCGCCAGCAGCTTGGGGGGCCAAGTCTACGAGCAGTACTTC	CASSLGGQVYEQYF
TRBV10-3	NA	TRBD1	TRBJ2-7	TGTGCCATCACCTCGGGACAGGGGAGCTCCTACGAGCAGTACTTC	CAITSGQGSSYEQYF
TRBV13	NA	NA	TRBJ2-3	TGTGCCAGCAGCTTAGCGGGACCCACCCGCGGCTCCGATACGCAGTATTTT	CASSLAGPTRGSDTQYF
TRBV10-3	many	NA	TRBJ2-7	TGTGCCATCAGTGAGTCGATCGGGGGCTCCTACGAGCAGTACTTC	CAISESIGGSYEQYF
TRBV18	NA	NA	TRBJ2-7	TGTGCCAGCTCACCAGGCCGAGGGGACCTATACTACGAGCAGTACTTC	CASSPGRGDLYYEQYF
TRBV27	NA	NA	TRBJ1-2	TGTGCCAGCAGTCTGTACTTCTCGGAGGCCCGATATGGCTACACCTTC	CASSLYFSEARYGYTF
TRBV9	NA	TRBD2	TRBJ2-1	TGTGCCAGCAGCGTAGGCCTAGCGGGAGCGGACAATGAGCAGTTCTTC	CASSVGLAGADNEQFF
TRBV7-2	NA	TRBD1	TRBJ1-3	TGTGCCAGCAGCCGGGACAGGGCTGGAAACACCATATATTTT	CASSRDRAGNTIYF
TRBV7-2	few	NA	TRBJ2-7	TGTGCCAGCAGCTTCCGGGACGTTACCTACGAGCAGTACTTC	CASSFRDVTYEQYF